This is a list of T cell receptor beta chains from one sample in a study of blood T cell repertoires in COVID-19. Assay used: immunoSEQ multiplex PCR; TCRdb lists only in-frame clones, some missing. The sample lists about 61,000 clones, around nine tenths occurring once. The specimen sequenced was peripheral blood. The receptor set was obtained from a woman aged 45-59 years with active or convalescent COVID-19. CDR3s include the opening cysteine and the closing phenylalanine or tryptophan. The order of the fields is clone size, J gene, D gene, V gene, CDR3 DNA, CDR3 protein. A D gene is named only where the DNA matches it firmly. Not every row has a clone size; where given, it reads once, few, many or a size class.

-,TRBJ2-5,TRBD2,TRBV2,TGTGCCAGCATGACGGCGGGAGGCATCCAAGAGACCCAGTACTTC,CASMTAGGIQETQYF
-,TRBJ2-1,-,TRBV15,TGTGCCACCAGCAATGGGCTCATATTTAGTGAGCAGTTCTTC,CATSNGLIFSEQFF
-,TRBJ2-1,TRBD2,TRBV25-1,TGTGCCAGCAGCGAATTTCGACTAGCGGGAAGTTCTTACAATGAGCAGTTCTTC,CASSEFRLAGSSYNEQFF
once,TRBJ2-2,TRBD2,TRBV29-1,TGCAGCGTTGCACTAGCGTCTCCCACCGGGGAGCTGTTTTTT,CSVALASPTGELFF
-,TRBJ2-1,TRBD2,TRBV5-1,TGCGCCAGCAGCTTGGAGGCCGGGAGGGCCCTCGCTGAGCAGTTCTTC,CASSLEAGRALAEQFF
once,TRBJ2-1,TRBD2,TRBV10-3,TGTGCCATCTCCCTAGCGGGGGAGCAGTTCTTC,CAISLAGEQFF
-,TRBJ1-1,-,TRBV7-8,TGTGCCAGCAGCCGCGAACCTTATGGGAACACTGAAGCTTTCTTT,CASSREPYGNTEAFF
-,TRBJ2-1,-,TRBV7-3,TGTGCCAGCAGCTTAATTGGTAGCCGAATGGTCTTC,CASSLIGSRMVF
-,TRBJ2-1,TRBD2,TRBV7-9,TGTGCCAGCAGCTTAGCGGGAGGGCTTGGTAATGAGCAGTTCTTC,CASSLAGGLGNEQFF
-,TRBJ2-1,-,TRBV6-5,TGTGCCAGCAGTTCCTTGGGTACTAGCAATGAGCAGTTCTTC,CASSSLGTSNEQFF
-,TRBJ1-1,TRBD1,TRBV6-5,TGTGCCAGCGGACAGGGGGTGATGGGTGAAGCTTTCTTT,CASGQGVMGEAFF
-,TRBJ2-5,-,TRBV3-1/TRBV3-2,TGTGCCAGCAGCCCCCGGACAGTTATAGAGACCCAGTACTTC,CASSPRTVIETQYF
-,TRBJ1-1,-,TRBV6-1,TGTGCCAGCAGTGAAATTGGCAAGAACACTGAAGCTTTCTTT,CASSEIGKNTEAFF
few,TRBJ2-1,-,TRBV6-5,TGTGCCAGCACCCCCCTGGGTAGCATCACTGAGCAGTTCTTC,CASTPLGSITEQFF
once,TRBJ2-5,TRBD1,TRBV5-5,TGTGCCAGCAGCCCGGGACAGGGGGGAGAGACCCAGTACTTC,CASSPGQGGETQYF
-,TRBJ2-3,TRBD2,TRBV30,TGTGCCTGGAGTGTGGATTCGGGAGGGCGGGGCACAGATACGCAGTATTTT,CAWSVDSGGRGTDTQYF
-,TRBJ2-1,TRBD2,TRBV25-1,TGTGCCAGCATCGGACTAGCGGGAGTTCATGAGCAGTTCTTC,CASIGLAGVHEQFF
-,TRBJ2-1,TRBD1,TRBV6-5,TGTGCCAGCAGTTACGAAGGGGGCAAGGGCTACAATGAGCAGTTCTTC,CASSYEGGKGYNEQFF
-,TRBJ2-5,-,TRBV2,TGTGCCAGCAGTGGAGTACAGGGTGGGGAGACCCAGTACTTC,CASSGVQGGETQYF
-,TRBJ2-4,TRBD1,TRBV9,TGTGCCAGCAGCGCGGGACAGGGAAACATTCAGTACTTC,CASSAGQGNIQYF
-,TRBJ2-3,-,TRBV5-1,TGCGCCAGCAGCTTCGTGAGGGAGAGAGCCTGGGGAGATACGCAGTATTTT,CASSFVRERAWGDTQYF
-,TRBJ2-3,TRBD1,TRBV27,TGTGCCAGCAGCCGGGACAGGGCCAATACGGGAGCAGATACGCAGTATTTT,CASSRDRANTGADTQYF